What follows are 30 T cell receptor beta chains derived from one specimen sequenced in a study of T cells in Graves' hyperthyroidism and ophthalmopathy. Researchers amplified the TCR beta CDR3 regions from RNA transcripts. HTBI primers were the set used in a first-round RT-PCR of the TCR CDR3. TCRdb used MiXCR to reprocess the multiplex PCR reads, holding one entry per CDR3 protein. Among under 650,000 distinct CDR3 sequences, roughly 17% were seen once, and the ten largest hold 3.5% to 4%. The sequencing input was blood. The receptors stem from a woman aged 25 to 39 with Graves' hyperthyroidism.

The chain links TRBV29-1 to TRBJ2-4; 14 bases match TRBD2. CDR1 SQVTM and CDR2 ANQGSEA come from the germline V gene. V gave up 7 bases and J gave up 7 bases; unmatched junction bases: 3. The CDR3 has 13 amino acids. CDR3 in amino acids: CSAWTSGGNIQYF. CDR3 sequence (DNA): TGCAGCGCATGGACTAGCGGGGGGAACATTCAGTACTTC.

This clonotype was seen more than once but under ten times. The J gene is TRBJ2-7, the V gene TRBV6-1, with 8 nucleotides matching TRBD1. The CDR3 has 14 amino acids. V was pared by 3 bases and J by 2 bases, with 3 bases of the junction left unmatched. Looked up from germline, CDR1 is MNHNS and CDR2 is SASEGT. CDR3 loop: CASSEGQAPYEQYF. In DNA, the CDR3 is TGTGCCAGCAGTGAGGGACAGGCACCCTACGAGCAGTACTTC.

In its sample, this clonotype was seen many times. The CDR3 coding sequence is TGTGCCAGCACCTCGGGGGATTACGGAGATACGCAGTATTTT. As protein: CASTSGDYGDTQYF. V and J are TRBV7-2 and TRBJ2-3; D perhaps matches TRBD2 (6 bases). V was pared by 7 bases and J by 5 bases, with 16 bases between. This CDR3 comprises 14 residues. The germline V gene encodes CDR1 SGHTA and CDR2 FQGNSA.

Many counts were recorded for this clonotype. The CDR3 sequence: CAIWGQDRNEQYF. Here the CDR3 DNA reads TGTGCCATTTGGGGGCAGGATAGAAACGAGCAGTACTTC. The chain is built from TRBV10-3 and TRBJ2-7, with a weak D call TRBD1 (6 bases). This CDR3 is built from 13 residues. Looked up from germline, CDR1 is ENHRY and CDR2 is SYGVKD. Trimming shortened V by 9 bases and J by 5 bases, and 17 bases separated the two germline ends.

This clonotype was counted only a few times. This chain links TRBV6-4 with TRBJ2-7; 11 bases align to TRBD2. CDR3 size: 15 residues. The J segment lost 2 bases and the V segment lost 7 bases, leaving 7 bases of the junction unmatched. Germline CDR1 reads MRHNA; CDR2 reads SNTAGT. The CDR3 bases are TGTGCCAGCACCCCCGATAGCGGGAGGGCCTACGAGCAGTACTTC. This codes for CASTPDSGRAYEQYF.

In this sample, this clonotype turned up once. A much larger clone lies one base from this, so it may be a read error. This chain links TRBV19 with TRBJ1-1, with 9 bases that match TRBD1. The germline gives CDR1 LNHDA, CDR2 SQIVND (reference sequence). The CDR3 loop spans 15 amino acids. The CDR3 sequence: CASTPGGTGNTEALF. The CDR3 DNA is TGTGCCAGTACCCCAGGGGGGACAGGGAACACTGAAGCTCTCTTT. The full variable domain, completed using reference TRBV19 and TRBJ1-1, is DGGITQSPKYLFRKEGQNVTLSCEQNLNHDAMYWYRQDPGQGLRLIYYSQIVNDFQKGDIAEGYSVSREKKESFPLTVTSAQKNPTAFYLCASTPGGTGNTEALFGQGTRLTVV.

There are many counts of this clonotype. Written as DNA, the CDR3 is TGTGCCATCAGTGACGGGACTAGCTTTTCCGGGGAGCTGTTTTTT. This translates into CAISDGTSFSGELFF. The genes are TRBV10-3 and TRBJ2-2; 9 positions match TRBD2. The CDR3 is 15 residues long. With 3 bases clipped from V and 6 bases from J, the junction kept 5 bases outside the gene matches. In germline, CDR1 is ENHRY, CDR2 SYGVKD.

The gene calls are TRBV11-2 and TRBJ2-5; D remains ambiguous. The CDR3 consists of 14 residues. Trimming stripped 0 bases from V and 4 bases from J, with 9 bases between. CDR1 and CDR2 from the germline V gene are SGHAT and FQNNGV. CDR3 nucleotide sequence: TGTGCCAGCAGCTTAGAGTTCGTGGGAGAGACCCAGTACTTC. It specifies CASSLEFVGETQYF. Supplemented by reference TRBV11-2 and TRBJ2-5, the full variable domain reads EAGVAQSPRYKIIEKRQSVAFWCNPISGHATLYWYQQILGQGPKLLIQFQNNGVVDDSQLPKDRFSAERLKGVDSTLKIQPAKLEDSAVYLCASSLEFVGETQYFGPGTRLLVL.

Note on this clonotype: A much larger clone differs by one base, so this may be a read error. This chain connects TRBV7-2 to TRBJ2-2; TRBD1 agrees at 8 bases. The CDR3 sequence is 15 residues long. Germline V gives CDR1 SGHTA, CDR2 FQGNSA. The CDR3 bases are TGTGTCAGCAGCTTAGCTACAGGGGGCACCGGGGAGCTGTTTTTT. Translating it yields CVSSLATGGTGELFF.

This clonotype appeared many times. The chain carries TRBV2 and TRBJ2-5; unclear D gene. Germline assignment: CDR1 SNHLY and CDR2 FYNNEI. This CDR3 contains 13 residues. V dropped 7 bases and J dropped 5 bases, with 14 bases sitting between them. DNA of the CDR3: TGTGCCAGCATGATTCCCGGTTATGAGACCCAGTACTTC. Its translation is CASMIPGYETQYF.

In this sample, this clonotype turned up many times. The genes are TRBV6-1 and TRBJ2-7; 7 nucleotides match TRBD2. Germline CDR1 is MNHNS and CDR2 is SASEGT. This CDR3 contains 18 residues. The V segment lost 5 bases and the J segment 3 bases; nucleotides outside the gene matches: 19. The CDR3 sequence: CASSKGDLWGTIVYEQYF. In DNA form, the CDR3 reads TGTGCCAGCAGTAAAGGGGATCTTTGGGGGACTATAGTCTACGAGCAGTACTTC.

Many counts were recorded for this clonotype. V usage is TRBV3-1 and J usage is TRBJ1-2; 9 nucleotides line up with TRBD1. This CDR3 comprises 14 residues. Per the germline V gene, CDR1 is LGHDT and CDR2 is YNNKEL (reference sequence). Germline trimming cut 0 bases from V and 13 bases from J; bases unmatched to any gene: 9. The DNA of the CDR3 is TGTGCCAGCAGCCAAGACGGAGGACAGGGGATGACCACCTTC. Its translation: CASSQDGGQGMTTF.

This clonotype was found many times. The rearrangement links TRBV28 to TRBJ2-4; maybe TRBD2 (7 bases). The V gene lost 2 bases and the J gene lost 2 bases, with 13 bases spanning the gap. Germline V CDR1 and CDR2: MDHEN, SYDVKM. The CDR3 is 16 residues long. The CDR3 sequence is CASSLRGGGTKNIQYF. The DNA of the CDR3 is TGTGCCAGCAGTTTAAGGGGGGGCGGAACCAAAAACATTCAGTACTTC. Drawing the rest from reference TRBV28 and TRBJ2-4, the complete variable domain is DVKVTQSSRYLVKRTGEKVFLECVQDMDHENMFWYRQDPGLGLRLIYFSYDVKMKEKGDIPEGYSVSREKKERFSLILESASTNQTSMYLCASSLRGGGTKNIQYFGAGTRLSVL.

This clonotype was counted ten times or more. The V and J genes are TRBV15 and TRBJ2-7; the D gene is possibly TRBD2 (5 bases). V dropped 0 bases and J dropped 6 bases, with 9 bases sitting between them. In germline, CDR1 is LNHNV, CDR2 YYDKDF (reference sequence). CDR3 length: 13 residues. The DNA of the CDR3 is TGTGCCACCAGCAGAGATAGGGAGTCCGAGCAGTACTTC. It is translated as CATSRDRESEQYF.

This clonotype has at least ten counts. J is TRBJ2-1 and V is TRBV7-9, with D maybe TRBD2 (5 bases). Trimming stripped 4 bases from V and 0 bases from J, with 16 bases between. This CDR3 has 17 amino acids. CDR1 is SEHNR, CDR2 FQNEAQ, per germline (reference sequence). Written as DNA, the CDR3 is TGTGCCAGCAGCTCGCGAGCGGACCCGAGCTCCTACAATGAGCAGTTCTTC. Translation: CASSSRADPSSYNEQFF. The full variable domain, completed using reference TRBV7-9 and TRBJ2-1, is DTGVSQNPRHKITKRGQNVTFRCDPISEHNRLYWYRQTLGQGPEFLTYFQNEAQLEKSRLLSDRFSAERPKGSFSTLEIQRTEQGDSAMYLCASSSRADPSSYNEQFFGPGTRLTVL.

This clonotype was picked up many times. V is TRBV6-6 and J is TRBJ2-7, with 13 bases that match TRBD2. Germline V CDR1 and CDR2: MNHNY, SVGAGI (reference sequence). V lost 2 bases and J lost 6; bases outside the gene matches: 4. CDR3 length: 15 residues. The CDR3 nucleotides read TGTGCCAGCAGTTACCGGACTAGCGGGAGTATCGAGCAGTACTTC. It translates to CASSYRTSGSIEQYF.

CDR3 nucleotides: TGCAGCGTCACTAGCGGGAGTTCTTACACCGGGGAGCTGTTTTTT. Translating gives CSVTSGSSYTGELFF. The genes are TRBV29-1 and TRBJ2-2, with 11 bases matching TRBD2. The CDR3 is 15 residues long. The V gene end was trimmed by 6 bases and the J gene end by 3 bases; junction bases not matched to a gene: 6. CDR1 is SQVTM, CDR2 ANQGSEA, per germline.

In the case of this clonotype: The junction shows a germline mismatch at one end, possibly a read error. The chain combines TRBV7-2 with TRBJ2-7, with 8 nucleotides matching TRBD1. The CDR3 runs 13 residues. The germline gives CDR1 SGHTA, CDR2 FQGNSA. CDR3: CVSSLGQGYEQYF. The CDR3 nucleotides are TGTGTCAGCAGCTTAGGACAGGGATACGAGCAGTACTTC.

The DNA for the CDR3 is TGTGCCAGCACCTCCCCTAGCACAGATACGCAGTATTTT. Protein product: CASTSPSTDTQYF. The genes are TRBV12-3 or TRBV12-4 and TRBJ2-3; D uncertain. The CDR3 sequence is 13 residues long. V lost 7 bases and J lost 0, with 8 bases in between.

This clonotype was seen only a few times. This rearrangement joins TRBV11-2 to TRBJ2-5; 7 bases fit TRBD1. This CDR3 comprises 14 residues. Trimming removed 5 bases from V and 5 bases from J; junction bases left unmatched: 8. Germline CDR1 reads SGHAT; CDR2 reads FQNNGV. This chain's CDR3 is CASSNRGKDETQYF. CDR3 nucleotides: TGTGCCAGCAGCAACAGGGGAAAAGACGAGACCCAGTACTTC.

This clonotype was seen repeatedly, ten times or more. CDR3 protein: CASSLGHGVYGYTF. The CDR3 DNA reads as TGTGCCAGCAGCTTAGGGCACGGAGTCTATGGCTACACCTTC. The chain couples TRBV11-2 to TRBJ1-2; D gene ambiguous. Germline V gene data show CDR1 as SGHAT and CDR2 as FQNNGV. This CDR3 comprises 14 residues. With 1 base removed from V and 4 bases from J, the gap between germline ends came to 10 bases.

This clonotype has ten or more counts. This chain uses TRBV7-2 with TRBJ2-1, with 13 bases aligning to TRBD2. Losses at the gene ends were 2 bases for V and 14 bases for J; bases not matched to a gene: 6. Germline CDR1 and CDR2: SGHTA and FQGNSA. The CDR3 has 14 amino acids. Written as DNA, the CDR3 is TGTGCCAGCAGCTTAACTAGCGGGAGGGACGGGAAGTTCTTC. The encoded protein is CASSLTSGRDGKFF.

A note on this clonotype: This may arise from a read error, as a much more abundant clone is one base away. The chain uses TRBV6-1 and TRBJ1-1; D possibly corresponds to TRBD1 (6 bases). The CDR3 has 16 amino acids. V lost 6 bases to trimming and J lost 0 bases, with 17 bases between them. Germline loops: CDR1 MNHNS, CDR2 SASEGT. The DNA of the CDR3 is TGTGCCAGCAGCCGGGGTGACAGGCCGTTGAACACTGAAGCTTTCTTT. Translated, it gives CASSRGDRPLNTEAFF.

J is TRBJ2-7 and V is TRBV20-1; possible D gene TRBD2, 6 bases. The germline V gene has CDR1 DFQATT and CDR2 SNEGSKA (reference sequence). This CDR3 has 16 residues. V was clipped by 0 bases and J by 1 base, with 16 bases between them. The CDR3 DNA reads as TGCAGTGCTAGAGATTTATCGAGGGAGGTGTCCTACGAGCAGTACTTC. This translates into CSARDLSREVSYEQYF.

The rearrangement joins TRBV12-3 or TRBV12-4 to TRBJ2-2; D remains ambiguous. This CDR3 has 14 residues. V was pared by 1 base and J by 7 bases, with 10 bases between. Here the CDR3 DNA reads TGTGCCAGCAGTTTAGTCCAGTACCTCGGGGAGCTGTTTTTT. Translating gives CASSLVQYLGELFF.

The CDR3, as DNA: TGTGCCAGCAGTTATCTCGGGGACACTGAAGCTTTCTTT. Translating it yields CASSYLGDTEAFF. The rearrangement joins TRBV6-5 to TRBJ1-1; D remains unclear. This CDR3 contains 13 residues. The ends were cut back, 3 bases at V and 3 bases at J, with 8 bases in the middle. Germline V lookup: CDR1 MNHEY, CDR2 SVGAGI.

There are many counts of this clonotype. J is TRBJ2-1 and V is TRBV5-1, with 7 bases identical to TRBD2. Trimming cost V 1 base and J 4 bases; bases outside gene matches: 2. This CDR3 contains 14 residues. CDR1 is SGHRS, CDR2 YFSETQ, per germline. The CDR3 is CASSLLAVYNEQFF. The CDR3, as DNA: TGCGCCAGCAGCTTGCTAGCGGTGTACAATGAGCAGTTCTTC.

The chain is built from TRBV7-8 and TRBJ2-1, with 14 bases fitting TRBD2. Germline-derived CDR1 and CDR2 are SGHVS and FQNEAQ. The ends lost 5 bases at V and 8 bases at J; junction bases unmatched: 11. The CDR3 totals 17 residues. The CDR3: CASSARLAGGSRDEQFF. The CDR3 DNA is TGTGCCAGCAGCGCCCGACTAGCGGGAGGGTCAAGGGATGAGCAGTTCTTC.

This clonotype was seen ten or more times. The chain uses TRBV5-1 and TRBJ1-5, with 8 bases that match TRBD1. Looked up from germline, CDR1 is SGHRS and CDR2 is YFSETQ. V shed 3 bases and J 7 bases; nucleotides not matched to a gene: 6. This CDR3 contains 14 residues. This CDR3 reads CASSWTGRDQPQHF. In DNA form, the CDR3 reads TGCGCCAGCAGCTGGACAGGGAGAGACCAGCCCCAGCATTTT.

Ten or more counts support this clonotype. This chain connects TRBV12-3 or TRBV12-4 to TRBJ1-1, with D possibly being TRBD1 (5 bases). This CDR3 comprises 13 residues. Trimming pared 0 bases from V and 11 bases from J, leaving 13 bases between. DNA for the CDR3: TGTGCCAGCAGTTTAGCGGGACGGTTTGAGGCTTTCTTT. It specifies CASSLAGRFEAFF.